This entry features one TCR beta chain sequence. Antigen specificity is unknown. The time point is: newly diagnosed GD, antithyroid drugs for less than 3 months. The TCR library was made from RNA extracted from PBMCs. The data were obtained in a study of regulatory T cells in long-lasting Graves disease. Library construction for TCR beta used iRepertoire HTBI primers and Arm-PCR of CDR3 regions. MiXCR, applied by TCRdb to the multiplex PCR reads, yields one record per CDR3 protein. Seen here are over 350,000 distinct CDR3 sequences, 14% observed once, and the top ten hold under 20%. Findings and caveats of the study: With 2,500 to 3,500 shared public clonotypes, persistent patients exceeded new patients, who shared more than 750.

The same data also contributed to another study, on T cells in Graves' hyperthyroidism and ophthalmopathy. That work contributes: Primed by the HTBI set, a first-round RT-PCR was run on the TCR CDR3.

The sequencing used peripheral blood mononuclear cells (PBMCs), collected at new diagnosis, from a patient treated with antithyroid drugs. The TCR originated in a woman between 50 and 59 years old with Graves disease.

For the CDR3, the DNA is TGTGCCAGCAGCGGCCCCCCTAGTGGGGGAGGTGAGCAGTACTTC. Encoded protein: CASSGPPSGGGEQYF. The chain has TRBV9 and TRBJ2-7; perhaps TRBD2 as D (6 bases). Germline CDR1 SGDLS, CDR2 YYNGEE. This CDR3 is built from 15 residues. Trimming cost V 3 bases and J 7 bases, with 20 bases left between them.